Listed here are 12 T cell receptor beta chains from one sample, sequenced in a study of cytomegalovirus exposure and HLA in healthy donors. 13 Jbeta primers and 60 Vbeta primers were used for the PCR. Assay used: immunoSEQ multiplex PCR; TCRdb lists only in-frame clones, some missing. The sample lists nearly 110,000 clones, 60% to 75% occurring once. Sequencing input: PBMCs. The receptor source for this set is a man in his thirties or forties in good health and CMV-seronegative.

The chain joins TRBV19 to TRBJ2-3; 9 bases are a match to TRBD2. After removal of 4 bases from V and 5 bases from J, the junction contained 7 bases not matched to a gene. Germline CDR1 and CDR2: LNHDA and SQIVND (reference sequence). The CDR3 loop spans 15 amino acids. The DNA of the CDR3 is TGTGCCAGTAGTACCTCCGGTAGCGGGGGAGATACGCAGTATTTT. Translated, it gives CASSTSGSGGDTQYF.

The rearrangement links TRBV6-1 to TRBJ1-2, with 10 bases that match TRBD1. This CDR3 has 16 residues. V gave up 4 bases and J gave up 8 bases; unmatched junction bases: 13. Per the germline V gene, CDR1 is MNHNS and CDR2 is SASEGT. DNA of the CDR3: TGTGCCAGCAGTGTAAACCGGGACAGGGGTAGTAGGGGCTACACCTTC. Encoded protein: CASSVNRDRGSRGYTF.

The chain uses TRBV11-2 and TRBJ2-7; 7 nucleotides agree with TRBD2. CDR3 length: 14 amino acids. Germline assignment: CDR1 SGHAT and CDR2 FQNNGV. V was pared by 5 bases and J by 7 bases, with 11 bases of the junction left unmatched. CDR3 region: CASSQIWREPEQYF. The DNA for the CDR3 is TGTGCCAGCAGCCAGATCTGGCGGGAGCCAGAGCAGTACTTC.

The chain has TRBV19 and TRBJ1-4; D perhaps matches TRBD1 (6 bases). Trimming pared 6 bases from V and 8 bases from J, leaving 16 bases between. Germline V CDR1 and CDR2: LNHDA, SQIVND (reference sequence). The CDR3 runs to 14 residues. The DNA for the CDR3 is TGTGCCAGTAGGAGGGACACATCCCCCGAAAAACTGTTTTTT. Translating gives CASRRDTSPEKLFF.

This chain joins TRBV18 and TRBJ1-1; the match to TRBD1 covers 7 bases. V trimming: 2 bases; J trimming: 2 bases; junction bases outside the gene matches: 5. Looked up from germline, CDR1 is KGHSH and CDR2 is LQKENI. The CDR3 covers 15 residues. This chain's CDR3 is CASSPSTGVNTEAFF. The DNA of the CDR3 is TGTGCCAGCTCACCATCAACAGGGGTCAACACTGAAGCTTTCTTT.

In this sample, this clone turned up a few times. This chain joins TRBV5-1 and TRBJ2-3, with 8 nucleotides matching TRBD2. The CDR3 consists of 16 residues. V lost 0 bases, J lost 6 bases, and 9 bases stayed unmatched. The germline V gene has CDR1 SGHRS and CDR2 YFSETQ. In nucleotides, the CDR3 is TGCGCCAGCAGCTTGGCCGGCGGGGGGAGCTCCGATACGCAGTATTTT. Translated, it gives CASSLAGGGSSDTQYF.

The chain employs TRBV5-1 and TRBJ1-1, with a tentative D call TRBD1 (5 bases). V was clipped by 3 bases and J by 1 base, with 7 bases between them. Germline values: CDR1 SGHRS, CDR2 YFSETQ. This CDR3 has 13 residues. CDR3 loop: CASSSQGNTEAFF. The CDR3 coding sequence is TGCGCCAGCAGCTCGCAGGGGAACACTGAAGCTTTCTTT.

The chain recombines TRBV6-5 with TRBJ2-5, with D possibly being TRBD2 (6 bases). The CDR3 is 13 residues long. The V gene lost 5 bases and the J gene lost 3 bases, with 10 bases spanning the gap. Germline-derived CDR1 and CDR2 are MNHEY and SVGAGI. The CDR3 reads CASSGTVKETQYF. The CDR3 DNA reads as TGTGCCAGCAGTGGGACTGTTAAAGAGACCCAGTACTTC.

The chain carries TRBV7-3 and TRBJ2-1, with 8 bases lining up with TRBD1. V was pared by 2 bases and J by 3 bases, with 0 bases of the junction left unmatched. This CDR3 has 14 amino acids. Looked up from germline, CDR1 is SGHTA and CDR2 is FQGTGA. For the CDR3, the DNA is TGTGCCAGCAGCTTAGGACAGGGCTACAATGAGCAGTTCTTC. Translating it yields CASSLGQGYNEQFF.

Worth noting for this clone: Other nucleotide sequences in the sample specify the same CDR3. The chain has TRBV6-1 and TRBJ1-2, with D possibly matching TRBD1 (5 bases). The CDR3 is 12 amino acids. The ends were cut back, 4 bases at V and 4 bases at J, with 7 bases in the middle. Germline V CDR1 and CDR2: MNHNS, SASEGT. CDR3 in amino acids: CASSADSYGYTF. The CDR3, as DNA: TGTGCCAGCAGTGCAGACAGCTATGGCTACACCTTC.

The V and J genes are TRBV11-2 and TRBJ2-7, with TRBD2 identical over 12 bases. CDR3 length: 15 amino acids. The germline V gene has CDR1 SGHAT and CDR2 FQNNGV. V was clipped by 3 bases and J by 2 bases; unmatched bases: 2. The CDR3 DNA follows: TGTGCCAGCAGCTTGACTAGCGGGGGTCCCTACGAGCAGTACTTC. This encodes CASSLTSGGPYEQYF.

The chain couples TRBV18 to TRBJ1-1; possibly TRBD1 for D (5 bases). V lost 0 bases, J lost 5 bases, and 10 bases lay in between. Germline CDR1 KGHSH, CDR2 LQKENI. CDR3 length: 14 amino acids. The DNA of the CDR3 is TGTGCCAGCTCACCACCGCCAGGGCGGACTGAAGCTTTCTTT. Translating it yields CASSPPPGRTEAFF. Looking up the rest from reference TRBV18 and TRBJ1-1 gives the full variable domain: NAGVMQNPRHLVRRRGQEARLRCSPMKGHSHVYWYRQLPEEGLKFMVYLQKENIIDESGMPKERFSAEFPKEGPSILRIQQVVRGDSAAYFCASSPPPGRTEAFFGQGTRLTVV.